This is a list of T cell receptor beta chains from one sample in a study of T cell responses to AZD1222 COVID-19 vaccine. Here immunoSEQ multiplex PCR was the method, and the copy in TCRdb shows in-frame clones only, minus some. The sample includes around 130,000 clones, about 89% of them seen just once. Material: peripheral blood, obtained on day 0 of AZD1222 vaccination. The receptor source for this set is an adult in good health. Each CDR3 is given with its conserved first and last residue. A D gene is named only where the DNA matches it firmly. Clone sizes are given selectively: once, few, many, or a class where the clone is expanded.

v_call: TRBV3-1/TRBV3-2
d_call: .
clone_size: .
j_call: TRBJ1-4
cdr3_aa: CASSLSPTGGNEKLFF
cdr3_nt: TGTGCCAGCAGCCTCAGCCCGACAGGAGGTAATGAAAAACTGTTTTTT

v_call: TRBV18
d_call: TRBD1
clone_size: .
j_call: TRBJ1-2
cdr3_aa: CASSPRTGNNYGYTF
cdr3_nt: TGTGCCAGCTCGCCCAGGACAGGGAATAACTATGGCTACACCTTC

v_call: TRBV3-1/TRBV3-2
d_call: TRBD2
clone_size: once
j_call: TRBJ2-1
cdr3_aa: CASSQSMTDHGEGNEQFF
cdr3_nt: TGTGCCAGCAGCCAATCGATGACAGACCACGGGGAGGGAAATGAGCAGTTCTTC

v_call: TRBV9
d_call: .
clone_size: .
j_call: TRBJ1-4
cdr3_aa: CASSVGGELFF
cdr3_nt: TGTGCCAGCAGCGTCGGTGGGGAACTGTTTTTT

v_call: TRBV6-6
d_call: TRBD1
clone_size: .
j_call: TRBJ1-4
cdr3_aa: CASKRPGQTNEKLFF
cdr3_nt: TGTGCCAGCAAACGGCCGGGACAGACTAATGAAAAACTGTTTTTT

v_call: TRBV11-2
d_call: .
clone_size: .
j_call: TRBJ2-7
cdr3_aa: CASSLVPGRRSYEQYF
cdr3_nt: TGTGCCAGCAGCTTAGTACCGGGTAGAAGAAGCTACGAGCAGTACTTC

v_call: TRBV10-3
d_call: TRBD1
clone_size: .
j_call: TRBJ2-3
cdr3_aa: CAISEPEDRGKVIDTQYF
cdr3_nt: TGTGCCATCAGTGAGCCCGAAGACAGGGGGAAGGTAATTGATACGCAGTATTTT

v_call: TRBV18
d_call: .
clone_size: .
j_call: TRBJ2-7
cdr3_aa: CASSHRDGTYEQYF
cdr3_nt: TGTGCCAGCTCACACCGGGACGGGACCTACGAGCAGTACTTC

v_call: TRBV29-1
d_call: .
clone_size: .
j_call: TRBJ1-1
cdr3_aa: CSVETGDATEAFF
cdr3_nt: TGCAGCGTTGAGACGGGTGACGCCACTGAAGCTTTCTTT

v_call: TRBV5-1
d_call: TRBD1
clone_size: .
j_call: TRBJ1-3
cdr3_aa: CASSPGQGALTGNTIYF
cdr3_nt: TGCGCCAGCAGCCCAGGACAGGGGGCGCTTACTGGAAACACCATATATTTT

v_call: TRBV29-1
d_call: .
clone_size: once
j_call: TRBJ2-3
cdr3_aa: CSVAPSIPTDTQYF
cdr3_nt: TGCAGCGTTGCCCCTAGCATCCCCACAGATACGCAGTATTTT

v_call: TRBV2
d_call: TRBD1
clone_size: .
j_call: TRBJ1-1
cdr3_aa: CASSQDRGHTEAFF
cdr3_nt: TGTGCCAGCAGTCAGGACAGGGGGCACACTGAAGCTTTCTTT

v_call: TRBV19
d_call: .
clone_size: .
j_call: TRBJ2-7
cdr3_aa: CASSIPGQSYEQYF
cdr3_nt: TGTGCCAGTAGTATCCCCGGACAGAGCTACGAGCAGTACTTC

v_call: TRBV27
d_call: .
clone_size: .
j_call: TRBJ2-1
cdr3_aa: CASSFTGLAYNEQFF
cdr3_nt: TGTGCCAGCAGTTTTACGGGACTGGCCTACAATGAGCAGTTCTTC

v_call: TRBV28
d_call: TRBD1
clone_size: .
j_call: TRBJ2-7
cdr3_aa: CASSFRTGTTDDEQYF
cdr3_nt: TGTGCCAGCAGTTTCCGGACAGGCACAACTGACGACGAGCAGTACTTC

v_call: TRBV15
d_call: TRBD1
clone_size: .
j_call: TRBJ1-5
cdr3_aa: CATSSGQGAVRWHF
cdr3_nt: TGTGCCACCAGCAGCGGACAGGGGGCCGTGCGTTGGCATTTT

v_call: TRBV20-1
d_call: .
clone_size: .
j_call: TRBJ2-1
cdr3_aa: CSALRSNEQFF
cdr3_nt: TGCAGTGCTCTTAGGTCCAATGAGCAGTTCTTC

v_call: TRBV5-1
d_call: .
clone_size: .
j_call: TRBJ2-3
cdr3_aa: CASSSLSTDTQYF
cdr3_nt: TGCGCCAGCAGCTCCCTTAGCACAGATACGCAGTATTTT

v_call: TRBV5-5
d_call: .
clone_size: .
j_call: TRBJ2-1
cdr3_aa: CASSLWEYNEQFF
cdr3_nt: TGTGCCAGCAGCTTGTGGGAGTACAATGAGCAGTTCTTC

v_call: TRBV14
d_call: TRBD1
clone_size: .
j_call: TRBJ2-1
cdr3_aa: CASSHLPPGQGNNEQFF
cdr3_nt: TGTGCCAGCAGCCACCTACCTCCGGGACAGGGCAACAATGAGCAGTTCTTC

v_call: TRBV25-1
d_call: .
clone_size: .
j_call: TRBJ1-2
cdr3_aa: CASSDWGIPGYTF
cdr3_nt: TGTGCCAGCAGTGATTGGGGAATTCCTGGCTACACCTTC

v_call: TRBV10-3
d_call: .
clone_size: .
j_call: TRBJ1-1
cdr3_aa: CAISESGTEAFF
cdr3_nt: TGTGCCATCAGTGAGTCGGGCACTGAAGCTTTCTTT

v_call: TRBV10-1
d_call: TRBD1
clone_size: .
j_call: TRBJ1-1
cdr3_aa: CASSTRTGGNTEAFF
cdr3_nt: TGCGCCAGCAGTACCCGGACAGGGGGCAACACTGAAGCTTTCTTT

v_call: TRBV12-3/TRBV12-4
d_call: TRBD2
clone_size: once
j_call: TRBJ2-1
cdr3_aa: CASSWTSVEQFF
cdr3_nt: TGTGCCAGCAGTTGGACTAGTGTTGAGCAGTTCTTC

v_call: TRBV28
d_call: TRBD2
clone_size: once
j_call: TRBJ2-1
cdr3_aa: CASSLRAGDNEQFF
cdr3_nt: TGTGCCAGCAGTTTACGAGCGGGGGACAATGAGCAGTTCTTC

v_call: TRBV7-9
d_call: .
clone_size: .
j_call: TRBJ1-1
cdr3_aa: CASSSVGTRNTEAFF
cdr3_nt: TGTGCCAGCAGCTCGGTCGGGACAAGGAACACTGAAGCTTTCTTT

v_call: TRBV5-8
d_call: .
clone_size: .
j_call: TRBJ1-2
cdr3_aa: CASSLAFYGYTF
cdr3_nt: TGTGCCAGCAGCTTGGCCTTCTATGGCTACACCTTC

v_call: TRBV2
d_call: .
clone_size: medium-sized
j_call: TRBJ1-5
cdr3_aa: CASEAGEGQPQHF
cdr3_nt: TGTGCCAGCGAGGCAGGGGAAGGCCAGCCCCAGCATTTT

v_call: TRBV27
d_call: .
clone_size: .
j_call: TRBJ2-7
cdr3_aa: CASSLSSGGVKEQYF
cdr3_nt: TGTGCCAGCAGTTTATCTAGCGGTGGGGTTAAGGAGCAGTACTTC

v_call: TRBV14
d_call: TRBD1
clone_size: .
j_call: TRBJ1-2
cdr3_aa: CASSRATGSRYGYTF
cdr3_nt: TGTGCCAGCAGCCGCGCGACAGGGTCGCGCTATGGCTACACCTTC

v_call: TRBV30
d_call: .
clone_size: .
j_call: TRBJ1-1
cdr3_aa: CAWNGQGNTEAFF
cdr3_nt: TGTGCCTGGAACGGCCAGGGGAACACTGAAGCTTTCTTT

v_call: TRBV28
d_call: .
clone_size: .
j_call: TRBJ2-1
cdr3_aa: CASKDRDYNEQFF
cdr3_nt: TGTGCCAGTAAGGACCGGGACTACAATGAGCAGTTCTTC

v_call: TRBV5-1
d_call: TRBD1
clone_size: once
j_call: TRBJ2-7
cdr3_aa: CASSPTGDEQYF
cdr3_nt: TGCGCCAGCAGCCCTACAGGGGACGAGCAGTACTTC

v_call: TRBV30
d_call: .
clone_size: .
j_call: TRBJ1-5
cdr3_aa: CAWTPDFGLNQPQHF
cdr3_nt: TGTGCCTGGACCCCTGACTTCGGGCTTAATCAGCCCCAGCATTTT

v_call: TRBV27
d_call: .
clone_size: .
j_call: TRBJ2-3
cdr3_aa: CASSYYPADTQYF
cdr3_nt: TGTGCCAGCAGTTATTATCCCGCAGATACGCAGTATTTT

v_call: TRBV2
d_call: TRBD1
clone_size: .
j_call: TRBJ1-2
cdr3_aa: CASSSDRGDYGYTF
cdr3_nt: TGTGCCAGCAGTTCGGACAGGGGGGACTATGGCTACACCTTC

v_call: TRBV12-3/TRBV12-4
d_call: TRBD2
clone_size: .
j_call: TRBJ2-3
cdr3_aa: CASSQTSGRALF
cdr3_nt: TGTGCCAGCAGTCAGACTAGCGGGAGGGCTCTTTTT

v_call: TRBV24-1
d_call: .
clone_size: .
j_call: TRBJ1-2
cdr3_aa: CATSDQMGYTF
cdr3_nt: TGTGCCACCAGTGATCAAATGGGCTACACCTTC

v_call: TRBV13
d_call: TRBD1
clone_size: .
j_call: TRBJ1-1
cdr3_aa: CASSSQGGTGLMNTEAFF
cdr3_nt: TGTGCCAGCAGCTCCCAGGGCGGGACAGGGTTGATGAACACTGAAGCTTTCTTT

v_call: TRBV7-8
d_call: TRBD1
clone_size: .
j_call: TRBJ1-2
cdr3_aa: CASSLAQGAESYGYTF
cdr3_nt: TGTGCCAGCAGCTTAGCACAGGGGGCGGAGAGCTATGGCTACACCTTC

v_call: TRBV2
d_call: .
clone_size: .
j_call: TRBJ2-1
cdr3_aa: CASSETTRPEQFF
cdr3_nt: TGTGCCAGCAGTGAGACTACAAGACCTGAGCAGTTCTTC

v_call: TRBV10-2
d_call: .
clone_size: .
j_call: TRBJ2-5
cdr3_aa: CASRNPQETQYF
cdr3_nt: TGCGCCAGCAGAAACCCCCAAGAGACCCAGTACTTC

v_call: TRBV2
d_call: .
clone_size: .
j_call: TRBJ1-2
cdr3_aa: CASKGSDYGYTF
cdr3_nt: TGTGCCAGCAAGGGATCGGACTATGGCTACACCTTC

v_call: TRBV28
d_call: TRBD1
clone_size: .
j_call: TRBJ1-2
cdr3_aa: CASSGGGQGTSNYGYTF
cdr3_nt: TGTGCCAGCAGTGGGGGGGGACAGGGGACCTCTAACTATGGCTACACCTTC

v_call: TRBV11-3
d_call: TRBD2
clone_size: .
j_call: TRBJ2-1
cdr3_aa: CASSRSGSSYNEQFF
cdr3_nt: TGTGCCAGCAGCCGGAGCGGGAGCTCCTACAATGAGCAGTTCTTC

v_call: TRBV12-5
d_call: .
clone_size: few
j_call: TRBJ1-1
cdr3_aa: CASGQRPEGRAGAFF
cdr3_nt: TGTGCTAGTGGTCAGAGACCGGAAGGAAGGGCAGGGGCTTTCTTT

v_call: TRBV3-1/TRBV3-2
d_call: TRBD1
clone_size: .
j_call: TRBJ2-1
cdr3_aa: CASTRDRGFNEQFF
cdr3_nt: TGTGCCAGCACCCGTGACAGGGGGTTCAATGAGCAGTTCTTC

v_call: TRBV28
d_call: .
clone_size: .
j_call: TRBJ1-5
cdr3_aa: CASTRWTGQPQHF
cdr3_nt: TGTGCCAGCACCCGCTGGACTGGACAGCCCCAGCATTTT

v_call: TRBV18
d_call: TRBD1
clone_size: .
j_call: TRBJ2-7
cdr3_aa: CASSPLGYPGQGVSYEQYF
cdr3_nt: TGTGCCAGCTCACCACTCGGGTATCCGGGACAGGGGGTCTCCTACGAGCAGTACTTC

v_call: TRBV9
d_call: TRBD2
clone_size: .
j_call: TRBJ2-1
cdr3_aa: CASSLAGGPWDEQFF
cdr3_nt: TGTGCCAGCAGCCTAGCGGGAGGCCCATGGGATGAGCAGTTCTTC

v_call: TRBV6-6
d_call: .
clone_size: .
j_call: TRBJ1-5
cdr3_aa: CASTMDGFGNQPQHF
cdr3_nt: TGTGCCAGCACCATGGATGGGTTTGGAAATCAGCCCCAGCATTTT

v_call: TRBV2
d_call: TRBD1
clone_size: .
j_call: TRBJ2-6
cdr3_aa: CASSEEGAGTGANVLTF
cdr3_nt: TGTGCCAGCAGTGAAGAGGGGGCTGGAACTGGGGCCAACGTCCTGACTTTC

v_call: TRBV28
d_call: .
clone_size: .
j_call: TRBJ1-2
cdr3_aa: CASSYSDYGYTF
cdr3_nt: TGTGCCAGCAGTTATAGCGACTATGGCTACACCTTC

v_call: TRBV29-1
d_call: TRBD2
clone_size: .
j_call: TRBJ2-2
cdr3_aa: CSVAAGGLTGELFF
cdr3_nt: TGCAGCGTTGCCGCGGGAGGGTTGACCGGGGAGCTGTTTTTT

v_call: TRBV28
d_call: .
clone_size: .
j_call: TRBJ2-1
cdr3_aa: CASSTIRPRNEQFF
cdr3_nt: TGTGCCAGCAGTACCATCCGGCCACGCAATGAGCAGTTCTTC

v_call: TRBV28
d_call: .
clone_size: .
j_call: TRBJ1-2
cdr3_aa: CASSKNRYGYTF
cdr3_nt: TGTGCCAGCAGCAAAAATCGTTATGGCTACACCTTC

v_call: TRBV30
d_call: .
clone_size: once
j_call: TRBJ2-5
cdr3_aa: CAWSPKETQYF
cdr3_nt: TGTGCCTGGAGTCCAAAAGAGACCCAGTACTTC